This entry lists 18 T cell receptor beta chains sequenced from one sample in a study of OX40 agonist ivuxolimab in advanced cancers. Sequenced by immunoSEQ multiplex PCR; TCRdb stores in-frame clones only, minus some. The table has tens of thousands of clones, around 80% seen once. This specimen was CD4+ or CD8+ T cells sorted from blood, taken in a trial of the OX40 agonist ivuxolimab. The source is an adult with an advanced solid tumor such as melanoma, head and neck, liver or kidney cancer.

The rearrangement uses TRBV5-1 and TRBJ2-3; 12 bases map to TRBD2. J was trimmed by 3 bases and V by 5 bases; bases with no gene match: 7. This CDR3 has 16 residues. Germline V gene data show CDR1 as SGHRS and CDR2 as YFSETQ. Here the CDR3 DNA reads TGCGCCAGCAGAGGAAGCGGGACTAGCGGGACAGATACGCAGTATTTT. Translated, it gives CASRGSGTSGTDTQYF.

V usage is TRBV6-5 and J usage is TRBJ1-5, with D tentatively TRBD1 (6 bases). CDR1 and CDR2 from the germline V gene are MNHEY and SVGAGI. Trimming took 6 bases from V and 0 from J, leaving 9 bases between them. The CDR3 is 14 amino acids. The CDR3 bases are TGTGCCAGCAGAACAGGGACTAGCAATCAGCCCCAGCATTTT. Its translation is CASRTGTSNQPQHF.

The chain uses TRBV6-4 and TRBJ2-7; D is perhaps TRBD2 (5 bases). CDR1 is MRHNA, CDR2 SNTAGT, per germline. V was shortened by 7 bases and J by 7 bases, with 5 bases between the two germline ends. The CDR3 length is 9 residues. CDR3 loop: CASTGEQYF. CDR3 bases: TGTGCCAGCACGGGGGAGCAGTACTTC.

This chain connects TRBV4-1 to TRBJ2-5; 8 bases agree with TRBD2. In germline, CDR1 is MGHRA, CDR2 YSYEKL. The trim removed 0 bases at V and 9 bases at J, leaving 9 bases unmatched. This CDR3 has 15 residues. CDR3 amino acids: CASSQDRASGYAQYF. The CDR3 bases are TGCGCCAGCAGCCAAGATCGGGCTAGCGGGTACGCCCAGTACTTC.

The chain couples TRBV6-5 to TRBJ2-7; possible D gene TRBD2, 6 bases. V lost 5 bases, J lost 1 base, and 15 bases lay in between. CDR1 is MNHEY, CDR2 SVGAGI, per germline. This CDR3 region has 15 residues. CDR3 region: CASSTSGTASYEQYF. The CDR3 DNA follows: TGTGCCAGCAGTACATCCGGGACTGCTTCCTACGAGCAGTACTTC.

The rearrangement links TRBV10-1 to TRBJ2-1; D call uncertain. Germline CDR1 reads WNHNN; CDR2 reads SYGVQD (reference sequence). The CDR3 loop spans 12 amino acids. Between the trimmed V and J ends, which lost 2 bases and 10 bases, there was a span of 9 bases. The chain's CDR3 is CASSEVAEEQFF. The CDR3 DNA follows: TGCGCCAGCAGTGAGGTGGCAGAGGAGCAGTTCTTC.

The V and J genes are TRBV10-1 and TRBJ2-7, with 9 bases matching TRBD1. The CDR3 extends over 15 amino acids. CDR1 and CDR2 from the germline V gene are WNHNN and SYGVQD (reference sequence). Trimming removed 3 bases from V and 1 base from J; junction bases left unmatched: 4. The CDR3 sequence is CASSDPGQGSYEQYF. The DNA for the CDR3 is TGCGCCAGCAGTGACCCGGGACAGGGTTCCTACGAGCAGTACTTC.

The genes are TRBV27 and TRBJ2-1, with no clear D. From germline, CDR1 is MNHEY and CDR2 SMNVEV (reference sequence). Trimming removed 3 bases from V and 6 bases from J, with 6 bases in between. The CDR3 covers 12 residues. DNA of the CDR3: TGTGCCAGCAGTTTCCCGGGCAATGAGCAGTTCTTC. As protein: CASSFPGNEQFF.

By sample fraction, this clone is large. The chain has TRBV2 and TRBJ2-1; TRBD2 agrees at 8 bases. Germline V gene data show CDR1 as SNHLY and CDR2 as FYNNEI. This CDR3 region has 14 residues. J gave up 8 bases and V 3 bases, and 6 bases lay outside the gene matches. CDR3 DNA: TGTGCCAGCAGTGAGACGGGAGGGCCTTATGAGCAGTTCTTC. It encodes CASSETGGPYEQFF.

V and J are TRBV4-2 and TRBJ1-5; a possible D gene is TRBD1 (5 bases). This CDR3 is 16 amino acids long. Germline CDR1 and CDR2: LGHNA and YNFKEQ. V shed 4 bases and J shed 3 bases, with 16 bases lying between them. The CDR3 DNA is TGTGCCAGCAGCCGTGAGCCAGGGTGTACCAATCAGCCCCAGCATTTT. Its translation: CASSREPGCTNQPQHF.

The chain recombines TRBV2 with TRBJ1-5, with D unclear. V was cut by 0 bases and J by 3 bases, with 12 bases left in between. The CDR3 totals 16 residues. The germline V gene has CDR1 SNHLY and CDR2 FYNNEI. The CDR3, as DNA: TGTGCCAGCAGTGAAGCGCTTCGGATGGCCAATCAGCCCCAGCATTTT. It specifies CASSEALRMANQPQHF.

CDR3 bases: TGTGCCAGCAGTCTCACCGGGACGAACACCGGGGAGCTGTTTTTT. It encodes CASSLTGTNTGELFF. The rearrangement links TRBV6-5 to TRBJ2-2; the D gene is possibly TRBD2 (5 bases). Germline CDR1 and CDR2: MNHEY and SVGAGI. V lost 5 bases and J lost 0, with 10 bases in between. The CDR3 is made up of 15 amino acids.

The chain links TRBV14 to TRBJ2-1, with D hard to call. Germline V gene lookup returns CDR1 SGHDN and CDR2 FVKESK. The germline V and J ends were trimmed by 4 bases and 3 bases, with 10 bases remaining between them. CDR3 length: 14 residues. The CDR3 reads CASSLGPLYNEQFF. CDR3 nucleotides: TGTGCCAGCAGCCTAGGACCGCTCTACAATGAGCAGTTCTTC. The whole variable domain, remainder taken from reference TRBV14 and TRBJ2-1, is EAGVTQFPSHSVIEKGQTVTLRCDPISGHDNLYWYRRVMGKEIKFLLHFVKESKQDESGMPNNRFLAERTGGTYSTLKVQPAELEDSGVYFCASSLGPLYNEQFFGPGTRLTVL.

The count of this clone is one. The genes are TRBV5-5 and TRBJ2-7; 10 positions match TRBD1. This CDR3 comprises 18 residues. Germline values: CDR1 SGHKS, CDR2 YYEKEE (reference sequence). V was pared by 2 bases and J by 3 bases, with 14 bases of the junction left unmatched. The CDR3, as DNA: TGTGCCAGCAGCTTAAAAGAATCAAGGGGACAGGGGATCTACGAGCAGTACTTC. As protein: CASSLKESRGQGIYEQYF.

V is TRBV7-3 and J is TRBJ2-3, with 8 bases aligning to TRBD2. Germline V gene sequence: CDR1 SGHTA, CDR2 FQGTGA. The ends lost 5 bases at V and 1 base at J; junction bases unmatched: 8. This CDR3 has 16 amino acids. The CDR3 DNA sequence: TGTGCCAGCAGCCCCACCGAGACTAGCGGCACAGATACGCAGTATTTT. This encodes CASSPTETSGTDTQYF.

The chain has TRBV9 and TRBJ2-2; D might be TRBD2 (5 bases). The CDR3 contains 12 residues. CDR1 and CDR2 from the germline V gene are SGDLS and YYNGEE. V dropped 6 bases and J dropped 8 bases, with 11 bases sitting between them. This CDR3 is CASKAEEGELFF. The CDR3, as DNA: TGTGCCAGCAAAGCGGAGGAGGGGGAGCTGTTTTTT.

The chain joins TRBV2 to TRBJ2-7, with 9 bases matching TRBD2. With V trimmed by 2 bases and J by 4 bases, 6 bases remained unmatched. Germline V gives CDR1 SNHLY, CDR2 FYNNEI. This CDR3 region has 15 residues. CDR3 in amino acids: CASSEHAGGEYEQYF. The CDR3 DNA reads TGTGCCAGCAGTGAACATGCGGGGGGGGAATACGAGCAGTACTTC.

This clone is categorized as large. The gene calls are TRBV7-9 and TRBJ1-2; D is perhaps TRBD1 (5 bases). Trimming removed 4 bases at V and 8 bases at J, with 17 bases between. The CDR3 runs 14 residues. Germline V lookup: CDR1 SEHNR, CDR2 FQNEAQ (reference sequence). CDR3 nucleotides: TGTGCCAGCAGCTCCAGCGGGGCAGGGCTGGGCTACACCTTC. This sequence encodes CASSSSGAGLGYTF.